One and the same sample provided the 5 T cell receptor beta chains below, sequenced in a study of blood T cell repertoires in COVID-19. TCRdb's copy holds only in-frame clones and misses some; the assay was immunoSEQ multiplex PCR. This sample has 200,000 to 250,000 clones, with more than 85% found just once. Sequencing was performed on peripheral blood. These receptors were collected from a woman between 65 and 79 years old with active or convalescent COVID-19.

The J gene is TRBJ2-5, the V gene TRBV6-1; D may be TRBD2 (5 bases). V dropped 2 bases and J dropped 0 bases, with 10 bases sitting between them. The CDR3 covers 15 residues. Germline CDR1 is MNHNS and CDR2 is SASEGT. The CDR3 coding sequence is TGTGCCAGCAGTGAATTTCGGGGATACCAAGAGACCCAGTACTTC. Translation: CASSEFRGYQETQYF.

This rearrangement joins TRBV5-1 to TRBJ2-5; possible D gene TRBD2, 7 bases. Trimming pared 2 bases from V and 5 bases from J, leaving 13 bases between. CDR3 length: 14 residues. The germline V gene encodes CDR1 SGHRS and CDR2 YFSETQ. The CDR3 loop is CASSLGGGRETQYF. CDR3 coding DNA: TGCGCCAGCAGCTTAGGGGGGGGGCGCGAGACCCAGTACTTC.

V and J are TRBV5-4 and TRBJ2-2; D is unresolved. Germline-derived CDR1 and CDR2 are SGHNT and YYREEE (reference sequence). Trimming took off 1 base at V and 0 bases at J, with 7 bases between the two ends. The CDR3 has 15 residues. CDR3 sequence reads: CASSLFSSNTGELFF. The CDR3 coding sequence is TGTGCCAGCAGCTTGTTTAGCTCGAACACCGGGGAGCTGTTTTTT.

The chain employs TRBV18 and TRBJ2-3; D may be TRBD1 (5 bases). The germline gives CDR1 KGHSH, CDR2 LQKENI. Deletions cut 0 bases from V and 2 bases from J, with 12 bases between. This CDR3 is 16 amino acids long. The CDR3 spells CASSPPGQGPTDTQYF. The CDR3 coding sequence is TGTGCCAGCTCACCACCCGGTCAGGGCCCCACAGATACGCAGTATTTT.

V is TRBV5-1 and J is TRBJ2-7; 10 bases agree with TRBD1. The CDR3 spans 18 residues. The V gene end was trimmed by 4 bases and the J gene end by 0 bases; junction bases not matched to a gene: 13. Looked up from germline, CDR1 is SGHRS and CDR2 is YFSETQ. CDR3 nucleotides: TGCGCCAGCAGCCCCCGGGACAGGGGCCCTCGCCCCTCCTACGAGCAGTACTTC. Translated: CASSPRDRGPRPSYEQYF.